The 4 T cell receptor beta chains below come from one sample, sequenced in a study of T cells in localized non-small cell lung cancer. The table came from immunoSEQ multiplex PCR; TCRdb's copy has only in-frame clones and leaves some out. The sample contains over 70,000 clones, roughly nine tenths of which appear only once. The source material was peripheral blood, sampled before any cancer treatment. The receptors originated from a male donor at least 60 years old with stage III squamous cell lung carcinoma.

This sequence joins TRBV19 and TRBJ2-6, with 10 bases matching TRBD1. There are 18 residues in the CDR3. The ends lost 10 bases at V and 2 bases at J; junction bases unmatched: 14. Germline assignment: CDR1 LNHDA and CDR2 SQIVND (reference sequence). DNA of the CDR3: TGTGCCACCCACTCCAGGACAGGGGGTAATCCTGGGGCCAACGTCCTGACTTTC. This encodes CATHSRTGGNPGANVLTF.

The J gene is TRBJ1-1, the V gene TRBV6-5, with D hard to call. V was cut by 8 bases and J by 2 bases, with 9 bases left in between. From germline, CDR1 is MNHEY and CDR2 SVGAGI. CDR3 length: 12 amino acids. The CDR3 DNA reads TGTGCCAGCCATACAGATAACACTGAAGCTTTCTTT. It specifies CASHTDNTEAFF.

This chain connects TRBV15 to TRBJ1-3; D unclear. Germline V gene lookup returns CDR1 LNHNV and CDR2 YYDKDF (reference sequence). V lost 3 bases and J lost 0, with 12 bases in between. The CDR3 consists of 16 residues. The CDR3 DNA follows: TGTGCCACCAGCAGGGGAGGACGGCTCTCTGGAAACACCATATATTTT. Amino acids: CATSRGGRLSGNTIYF.

A remark on this clone: This CDR3 is also generated by other DNA sequences in the sample. V and J are TRBV5-1 and TRBJ2-3; no definite D call. The CDR3 runs to 12 residues. The V gene lost 1 base and the J gene lost 5 bases, with 5 bases spanning the gap. Per germline, CDR1 SGHRS and CDR2 YFSETQ. The CDR3 nucleotides are TGCGCCAGCAGCTTGACGGGAGATACGCAGTATTTT. This translates into CASSLTGDTQYF.